What follows are 20 T cell receptor beta chains derived from one specimen sequenced in a study of tumor and adjacent non-tumor tissue in lung cancer. Three rounds of nested PCR, following a modified ARM-PCR protocol, produced the TCRbeta library. Each CDR3 protein gets one entry after TCRdb re-called the multiplex PCR reads with MiXCR. The data show approximately 150,000 distinct CDR3 sequences, with approximately 66% seen just once and around a sixth held by the top ten. RNA was extracted from bulk tissue without any cell sorting. Sequencing was carried out using lung tumor tissue. These receptors originate from a man aged 60 to 69 with small cell lung cancer.

About this clonotype itself: An end of the junction differs from the germline gene, which may be a read error. The V gene is TRBV20-1, the J gene TRBJ2-1; the match to TRBD2 covers 12 bases. CDR3 size: 15 residues. The germline V gene has CDR1 DFQATT and CDR2 SNEGSKA (reference sequence). The CDR3, as DNA: TGTAGTGCTAGAGGGACTAGCGGGTTATACAATGAGCAGTTCTTC. Its translation: CSARGTSGLYNEQFF.

This clonotype was seen many times. V gene TRBV7-9 combines with J gene TRBJ1-1, with TRBD1 matching 9 bases. Trimming at V came to 5 bases and at J to 12 bases, leaving 16 bases not matched to a gene. The CDR3 has 15 residues. The germline V gene encodes CDR1 SEHNR and CDR2 FQNEAQ (reference sequence). CDR3 sequence reads: CASSPTGTPGQGSFF. For the CDR3, the DNA is TGTGCCAGCAGCCCGACCGGAACGCCGGGACAGGGTTCTTTCTTT.

A word on this clonotype: Since no conserved phenylalanine or tryptophan closes the CDR3, a read error is the likely cause. This chain joins TRBV11-2 and TRBJ2-1, with no clear D. The CDR3 is 14 residues long. The V gene's germline CDR1 is SGHAT and CDR2 FQNNGV. Written as DNA, the CDR3 is TGTGCCAACAGCTTATATTCCGCGCGCAATGAGCAGTTCTAC. Protein: CANSLYSARNEQFY.

The chain employs TRBV12-3 or TRBV12-4 and TRBJ2-3, with D possibly matching TRBD2 (6 bases). Trimming removed 6 bases at V and 1 base at J, with 20 bases between. This CDR3 has 17 residues. CDR3 nucleotide sequence: TGTGCCAGCAGCAAGCTCGTACTAGCAGGCGGCACAGATACGCAGTATTTT. It is translated as CASSKLVLAGGTDTQYF.

As for this clonotype: One junction end disagrees with the germline gene, perhaps due to a read error. The V gene is TRBV4-2, the J gene TRBJ2-1; maybe TRBD1 (5 bases). The germline V gene has CDR1 LGHNA and CDR2 YNFKEQ. This CDR3 is built from 15 residues. The CDR3 here is CASSRDQGTYNERFF. CDR3 in DNA: TGTGCCAGCAGCCGAGATCAGGGTACCTACAATGAGCGGTTCTTC.

The V gene is TRBV5-8, the J gene TRBJ2-4; 7 bases map to TRBD1. Trimming took 4 bases from V and 9 from J; bases not matched to a gene: 16. This CDR3 is built from 16 residues. Looked up from germline, CDR1 is SGHTS and CDR2 is YDEGEE. The chain's CDR3 is CASSALPETGMGIQYF. CDR3 in DNA: TGTGCCAGCAGCGCTCTTCCCGAGACAGGGATGGGCATTCAGTACTTC.

This chain uses TRBV10-3 with TRBJ2-7; 9 bases agree with TRBD1. CDR1 is ENHRY, CDR2 SYGVKD, per germline. V was pared by 1 base and J by 4 bases, with 5 bases of the junction left unmatched. The CDR3 has 15 residues. The CDR3 coding sequence is TGTGCCATCAGTGAGTACTGGACAGGGGAATACGAGCAGTACTTC. This gives the protein CAISEYWTGEYEQYF.

This CDR3 is CASGGLAPGYEQYV. CDR3 in DNA: TGTGCCAGCGGGGGGCTAGCGCCAGGCTACGAGCAGTACGTC. The chain links TRBV6-5 to TRBJ2-7; D is perhaps TRBD1 or TRBD2 (6 bases each). The CDR3 is 14 amino acids. The germline gives CDR1 MNHEY, CDR2 SVGAGI. V gave up 8 bases and J gave up 3 bases, with 17 bases separating them.

This clonotype was detected only a few times. J is TRBJ2-3 and V is TRBV7-8; 7 nucleotides align to TRBD2. V shed 8 bases, J shed 5 bases, and the junction held 10 bases outside the gene matches. The CDR3 contains 14 residues. CDR1 is SGHVS, CDR2 FQNEAQ, per germline. The CDR3 protein is CASGSGIGVDTQYF. In nucleotides, the CDR3 is TGTGCCAGCGGAAGCGGGATCGGGGTAGATACGCAGTATTTT.

This chain joins TRBV6-5 and TRBJ2-1; D is possibly TRBD2 (5 bases). V was pared by 5 bases and J by 1 base, with 21 bases between. The CDR3 contains 18 residues. The germline V gene encodes CDR1 MNHEY and CDR2 SVGAGI. The CDR3, as DNA: TGTGCCAGCAGTGTCCAGACTAACGGGAAGGCGTCCTACAATGAGCAGTTCTTC. It specifies CASSVQTNGKASYNEQFF.

The table lists this clonotype with a few counts. The genes are TRBV29-1 and TRBJ2-5; tentative D call: TRBD2 (5 bases). Germline V CDR1 and CDR2: SQVTM, ANQGSEA. Trimming shortened V by 8 bases and J by 3 bases, and 10 bases separated the two germline ends. The CDR3 loop spans 11 amino acids. CDR3: CSSGLKETQYF. CDR3 DNA: TGCAGCTCCGGACTGAAAGAGACCCAGTACTTC.

A word on this clonotype: Because the CDR3 is missing its conserved closing phenylalanine or tryptophan, this is likely a read error. The chain joins TRBV6-1 to TRBJ2-2; unclear D gene. Germline-derived CDR1 and CDR2 are MNHNS and SASEGT. The length of the CDR3 is 16 residues. The V end was cut by 1 base, the J end by 6 bases, with 15 bases between. CDR3 residues: CASSEDHAKPAGELFY. CDR3 DNA sequence: TGTGCCAGCAGTGAAGACCATGCCAAGCCGGCCGGGGAGCTGTTTTAT.

To note about this clonotype: A much bigger clone sits one base away, suggesting this may be a read error. The CDR3 carries no conserved terminal phenylalanine or tryptophan, so it likely arises from a read error. The rearrangement links TRBV6-1 to TRBJ1-5; no definite D call. The V gene lost 8 bases and the J gene lost 2 bases, with 10 bases spanning the gap. Germline lookup yields CDR1 MNHNS and CDR2 SASEGT. CDR3 length equals 13 residues. The CDR3, as DNA: TGTGCCAGCTCTCAGGAGGGCAATCAGCCCCAGCATTGT. The encoded protein is CASSQEGNQPQHC.

V gene TRBV5-1 combines with J gene TRBJ2-6, with D perhaps matching TRBD1 (5 bases). CDR3 length: 16 amino acids. V was cut by 0 bases and J by 1 base, with 8 bases left in between. CDR1 and CDR2 from the germline V gene are SGHRS and YFSETQ. CDR3 nucleotide sequence: TGCGCCAGCAGCTTGGCGCGACAGTCTGGGGCCAACGTCCTGACTTTC. Its translation is CASSLARQSGANVLTF.

This clonotype showed up just a few times. The V and J genes are TRBV20-1 and TRBJ1-6, with D possibly matching TRBD1 (5 bases). Germline loops: CDR1 DFQATT, CDR2 SNEGSKA (reference sequence). V lost 0 bases to trimming and J lost 6 bases, with 6 bases between them. CDR3 length: 13 residues. The CDR3 reads CSARDQGNSPLHF. The CDR3 nucleotides are TGCAGTGCTAGAGATCAGGGTAATTCACCCCTCCACTTT.

The chain combines TRBV5-1 with TRBJ2-1, with a weak D call TRBD1 (5 bases). V lost 4 bases, J lost 4 bases, and 15 bases lay in between. CDR3 length equals 15 residues. Germline V gene sequence: CDR1 SGHRS, CDR2 YFSETQ. The CDR3 spells CASSLTVRLYNEQFF. DNA for the CDR3: TGCGCCAGCAGCCTGACAGTTCGCCTTTACAATGAGCAGTTCTTC.

Remarks on this clonotype: The junction departs from germline at one end; a sequencing error may be responsible. The chain combines TRBV6-1 with TRBJ2-7, with a weak D call TRBD1 (5 bases). This CDR3 has 15 residues. The germline CDR1 and CDR2 sequences are MNHNS and SASEGT. CDR3 sequence reads: CTSSEIWGLSYEQYF. The DNA for the CDR3 is TGTACCAGCAGTGAAATCTGGGGCCTCTCCTACGAGCAGTACTTC.

The chain is built from TRBV4-2 and TRBJ2-3; possibly TRBD1 or TRBD2 for D (5 bases each). The CDR3 runs 15 residues. Trimming took off 3 bases at V and 5 bases at J, with 15 bases between the two ends. Germline assignment: CDR1 LGHNA and CDR2 YNFKEQ. Here the CDR3 DNA reads TGTGCCAGCAGCCATGACTGGGGGAGTCAAGATACGCAGTATTTT. Residues: CASSHDWGSQDTQYF.

As concerns this clonotype: An end of the junction does not agree with germline; a read error may underlie this. The rearrangement uses TRBV20-1 and TRBJ2-5; D perhaps matches TRBD2 (6 bases). The CDR3 contains 14 residues. Looked up from germline, CDR1 is DFQATT and CDR2 is SNEGSKA (reference sequence). Written as DNA, the CDR3 is TGCGGTGCTAGTTCTAGCGATAACCAAGAGACCCAGTATTTC. It yields the protein CGASSSDNQETQYF.

In the case of this clonotype: A much larger clone lies one base from this, so it may be a read error. This chain uses TRBV5-4 with TRBJ2-3, with D perhaps TRBD2 (5 bases). This CDR3 region has 13 residues. Per the germline V gene, CDR1 is SGHNT and CDR2 is YYREEE (reference sequence). CDR3 region: CTSSGAGRDTQYF. The CDR3 DNA sequence: TGTACCAGCAGCGGAGCCGGAAGGGATACGCAGTATTTT.